The 11 T cell receptor beta chains listed next were all sequenced from one sample in a study of T-cell memory formation after mild COVID-19. TCRdb used MiXCR to reprocess the 5' RACE reads, holding one entry per CDR3 protein. The data show 280,000 or so distinct CDR3 sequences, with 7% to 10% seen just once and roughly 22% held by the top ten. Specimen: PBMCs or a T cell subset sorted from them (not recorded which). These TCRs come from a man younger than 35 who had mild COVID-19 (a few samples of this study predate the infection). Cell type and time point are not known.

V is TRBV7-9 and J is TRBJ2-2; TRBD1 or TRBD2 may be the D gene (5 bases each). Trimming cost V 0 bases and J 5 bases, with 13 bases left between them. CDR3 length: 16 residues. Germline V lookup: CDR1 SEHNR, CDR2 FQNEAQ (reference sequence). CDR3 DNA sequence: TGTGCCAGCAGCTTAGCCACCGGGACCTCTACCGGGGAGCTGTTTTTT. Residues: CASSLATGTSTGELFF.

V usage is TRBV9 and J usage is TRBJ2-3; TRBD2 agrees at 9 bases. Germline V gene lookup returns CDR1 SGDLS and CDR2 YYNGEE. This CDR3 has 17 residues. V lost 0 bases and J lost 4; bases outside the gene matches: 9. In DNA, the CDR3 is TGTGCCAGCAGCGTAGTGGAAGTGGCGGGGGGGGCAGATACGCAGTATTTT. Amino acids: CASSVVEVAGGADTQYF.

CDR3 DNA: TGTGCCAGCAGCCCAGAGACAGGGGGGCTTTACGAGCAGTACTTC. This encodes CASSPETGGLYEQYF. This chain joins TRBV7-9 and TRBJ2-7; 9 positions agree with TRBD1. CDR1 and CDR2 (germline): SEHNR, FQNEAQ (reference sequence). The CDR3 loop spans 15 amino acids. The ends lost 5 bases at V and 4 bases at J; junction bases unmatched: 9.

The V call is TRBV5-1, the J call TRBJ1-1, with D hard to call. The CDR3 covers 13 residues. Germline values: CDR1 SGHRS, CDR2 YFSETQ. Trimming left V 5 bases short and J 0 bases short, with 8 bases between. In nucleotides, the CDR3 is TGCGCCAGCAGAGTTATCGTGAACACTGAAGCTTTCTTT. Protein product: CASRVIVNTEAFF.

This clonotype was recorded many times. The rearrangement joins TRBV5-1 to TRBJ2-1; D is possibly TRBD1 or TRBD2 (6 bases each). The CDR3 has 14 residues. Per the germline V gene, CDR1 is SGHRS and CDR2 is YFSETQ. V was trimmed by 0 bases and J by 5 bases, leaving 9 bases between them. CDR3 loop: CASSLGGANNEQFF. In nucleotides, the CDR3 is TGCGCCAGCAGCTTGGGGGGGGCCAACAATGAGCAGTTCTTC.

The chain couples TRBV29-1 to TRBJ2-7, with unresolved D. Trimming removed 4 bases at V and 3 bases at J, with 13 bases between. Per germline, CDR1 SQVTM and CDR2 ANQGSEA. CDR3 size: 13 residues. The CDR3 loop is CSVVTARNYEQYF. The CDR3, as DNA: TGCAGCGTTGTGACCGCAAGGAACTACGAGCAGTACTTC.

The genes are TRBV18 and TRBJ1-5; TRBD1 is a possible D gene (6 bases). The CDR3 totals 13 residues. The V end was cut by 6 bases, the J end by 4 bases, with 10 bases between. CDR1 and CDR2 from the germline V gene are KGHSH and LQKENI. For the CDR3, the DNA is TGTGCCAGCTCCACAGGGCAAAATCAGCCCCAGCATTTT. Its translation is CASSTGQNQPQHF.

This clonotype showed up just a few times. The V call is TRBV12-3 or TRBV12-4, the J call TRBJ1-5, with D possibly being TRBD1 (6 bases). The CDR3 extends over 15 amino acids. V lost 4 bases to trimming and J lost 5 bases, with 15 bases between them. The CDR3, as DNA: TGTGCCAGCAGTTCGGGCAGGGGCCGTTATCAGCCCCAGCATTTT. Its protein product is CASSSGRGRYQPQHF.

The chain carries TRBV27 and TRBJ1-2; 7 positions match TRBD1. The CDR3 loop spans 16 amino acids. J lost 7 bases, V lost 4 bases, and 15 bases had no gene match. Germline V gene data show CDR1 as MNHEY and CDR2 as SMNVEV (reference sequence). CDR3 sequence: CASSSDRATGLSGYTF. The CDR3, as DNA: TGTGCCAGCAGTTCCGACCGGGCGACAGGGTTAAGTGGCTACACCTTC.

The chain combines TRBV24-1 with TRBJ2-3; D gene ambiguous. Germline CDR1 KGHDR, CDR2 SFDVKD. Trimming pared 4 bases from V and 1 base from J, leaving 5 bases between. The CDR3 loop spans 13 amino acids. CDR3 sequence (DNA): TGTGCCACCAGTGAAGAGGGCACAGATACGCAGTATTTT. It yields the protein CATSEEGTDTQYF.

This clonotype has ten or more counts. CDR3 nucleotide sequence: TGCGCCAGCAGCTCGACAGGGCCGGAGACCCAGTACTTC. Amino acid sequence: CASSSTGPETQYF. The J gene is TRBJ2-5, the V gene TRBV5-1, with TRBD1 matching 7 bases. With 3 bases clipped from V and 5 bases from J, the junction kept 4 bases outside the gene matches. CDR1 SGHRS and CDR2 YFSETQ come from the germline V gene. The CDR3 has 13 amino acids. Together with reference TRBV5-1 and TRBJ2-5, the CDR3 gives the full variable domain: KAGVTQTPRYLIKTRGQQVTLSCSPISGHRSVSWYQQTPGQGLQFLFEYFSETQRNKGNFPGRFSGRQFSNSRSEMNVSTLELGDSALYLCASSSTGPETQYFGPGTRLLVL.